Listed below are T cell receptor beta chains from one sample, sequenced in a study of blood T cell repertoires in COVID-19. Repertoires were generated with immunoSEQ multiplex PCR, while TCRdb's copy carries only in-frame clones and drops some. The data contain over 200,000 clones, 80% to 85% of them singletons. The sequenced sample consisted of peripheral blood. Source of these receptors: a human donor in a cohort sampled during active COVID-19. The CDR3 runs from the conserved cysteine through the conserved F or W. A D gene is named only where the DNA matches it firmly. Not all rows give a size; the values are once, few, many and, for expanded clones, a class.

D gene | J gene | V gene | clone size | CDR3 DNA | CDR3 protein
NA | TRBJ2-7 | TRBV19 | NA | TGTGCCAGTAAGACCGGTCAGGCCTCCTACGAGCAGTACTTC | CASKTGQASYEQYF
TRBD1 | TRBJ2-7 | TRBV23-1 | NA | TGCGCCCCCTTAGACAGGGAATCCGAGCAGTACTTC | CAPLDRESEQYF
NA | TRBJ1-4 | TRBV28 | NA | TGTGCCAGCAGTCCATGGGGAGGGGCGGAAAAACTGTTTTTT | CASSPWGGAEKLFF
TRBD1 | TRBJ2-3 | TRBV30 | NA | TGTGCCTGGAACCCGGGACAGGAGACAGATACGCAGTATTTT | CAWNPGQETDTQYF
TRBD2 | TRBJ2-7 | TRBV7-6 | NA | TGTGCCAGCAGCTTACTAGCGGGGGAATACGAGCAGTACTTC | CASSLLAGEYEQYF
TRBD1 | TRBJ2-7 | TRBV19 | once | TGTGCCAGTAACAAAGGGGGACAGGGGGCTTACGAGCAGTACTTC | CASNKGGQGAYEQYF
NA | TRBJ2-7 | TRBV4-3 | NA | TGCGCCAGCAGCCAAGATCGGAGCGGGCACTACGAGCAGTACTTC | CASSQDRSGHYEQYF
TRBD1 | TRBJ2-7 | TRBV5-4 | NA | TGTGCCAGCAGCTCACAGGGGGCCTCCTACGAGCAGTACTTC | CASSSQGASYEQYF
TRBD2 | TRBJ2-7 | TRBV28 | NA | TGTGCCAGCCTTGGAGTGACTAGCGGCCTCTCCTACGAGCAGTACTTC | CASLGVTSGLSYEQYF
NA | TRBJ2-7 | TRBV29-1 | NA | TGCAGCGTTCGGGATGACTCCTACGAGCAGTACTTC | CSVRDDSYEQYF
NA | TRBJ1-2 | TRBV28 | once | TGTGCCAGCAGTCCAACAGGGCCAGCTAACTATGGCTACACCTTC | CASSPTGPANYGYTF
TRBD1 | TRBJ1-3 | TRBV7-8 | NA | TGTGCCAGCAGCCCCTCAGGGACAGGGGTACTCCGAAACACCATATATTTT | CASSPSGTGVLRNTIYF
TRBD1 | TRBJ2-3 | TRBV27 | many | TGTGCCAGCAGTCCGCCGGACAGGGGGCTTACAGATACGCAGTATTTT | CASSPPDRGLTDTQYF
TRBD2 | TRBJ2-3 | TRBV10-3 | NA | TGTGCCATCAGTCGGGACGAGGGATCTACTAGCGGGAGATGGCAGTTGAGAGATACGCAGTATTTT | CAISRDEGSTSGRWQLRDTQYF
TRBD1 | TRBJ1-2 | TRBV9 | NA | TGTGCCAGCAGCGCCGGGACAGGGGGCGGCTACACCTTC | CASSAGTGGGYTF
NA | TRBJ1-3 | TRBV19 | once | TGTGCCAGTAAGGAAACAGGGATGGGGCACACCATATATTTT | CASKETGMGHTIYF
NA | TRBJ1-4 | TRBV18 | NA | TGTGCCAGCTCACCACCCACAGCAACTAATGAAAAACTGTTTTTT | CASSPPTATNEKLFF
NA | TRBJ2-7 | TRBV6-2/TRBV6-3 | NA | TGTGCCAGCAGTTACGGACAGCTGAGGGAGCAGTACTTC | CASSYGQLREQYF
NA | TRBJ1-3 | TRBV3-1/TRBV3-2 | NA | TGTGCCAGCAGCCTCACCGGGGGAGTAGGTGGGGACACCATATATTTT | CASSLTGGVGGDTIYF
NA | TRBJ1-1 | TRBV19 | NA | TGTGCCAGTAGTATAGGAGGCTCCCGGGGCACTGAAGCTTTCTTT | CASSIGGSRGTEAFF
TRBD1 | TRBJ2-7 | TRBV28 | once | TGTGCCAGCAGACCCCTCCCCCGGGACAGGGTTTACGACGAGCAGTACTTC | CASRPLPRDRVYDEQYF
NA | TRBJ1-2 | TRBV29-1 | NA | TGCAGCGTGGCTACAGGGACCGCTAACTATGGCTACACCTTC | CSVATGTANYGYTF
NA | TRBJ2-7 | TRBV24-1 | NA | TGTGCCACCGAGAGAGTCTCCGAGCAGTACTTC | CATERVSEQYF
NA | TRBJ1-6 | TRBV7-3 | NA | TGTGCCAGCAGCTTTAGAGTGGATTCACCCCTCCACTTT | CASSFRVDSPLHF
NA | TRBJ1-4 | TRBV5-4 | NA | TGTGCCAGCAGCTCGGGGGGCAGGGGAAGAGAAAAACTGTTTTTT | CASSSGGRGREKLFF
NA | TRBJ2-1 | TRBV25-1 | few | TGTGCCAGCAGTGATCCAGCGGGCGGCTACAATGAGCAGTTCTTC | CASSDPAGGYNEQFF
NA | TRBJ1-2 | TRBV4-2 | few | TGTGCCAGCAGCCACGGGACTCTCTATGGCTACACCTTC | CASSHGTLYGYTF
TRBD1 | TRBJ1-2 | TRBV7-3 | NA | TGTGCCAGCAGCTTACAAGGGGGCGGTGATGGCTACACCTTC | CASSLQGGGDGYTF
NA | TRBJ1-6 | TRBV10-3 | NA | TGTGCCATCAGTGAGTCAAGGGGTGGAGATAATTCACCCCTCCACTTT | CAISESRGGDNSPLHF
TRBD1 | TRBJ2-6 | TRBV3-1/TRBV3-2 | NA | TGTGCCAGCAGCCAAGTGTACAGGGGCTCTGGGGCCAACGTCCTGACTTTC | CASSQVYRGSGANVLTF
NA | TRBJ2-4 | TRBV7-8 | NA | TGTGCCAGCAGCCCGGAGACTGGAATTCAGTACTTC | CASSPETGIQYF
TRBD2 | TRBJ2-7 | TRBV28 | NA | TGTGCCAGCAGTGGGCTAGCGGGAGTGTGGTACGAGCAGTACTTC | CASSGLAGVWYEQYF
NA | TRBJ2-7 | TRBV9 | NA | TGTGCCAGCAGCGTAGGATTGGGACTTCTCGAGCAGTACTTC | CASSVGLGLLEQYF
NA | TRBJ1-2 | TRBV5-1 | NA | TGCGCCAGCAGTGAGGACAGCTCTAACTATGGCTACACCTTC | CASSEDSSNYGYTF
TRBD1 | TRBJ2-7 | TRBV27 | medium-sized | TGTGCCAGCAGTGACCGGGACAGTGCCCACGAGCAGTACTTC | CASSDRDSAHEQYF
TRBD1 | TRBJ1-1 | TRBV4-1 | few | TGCGCCAGCAGCCAGGGGGACAGGGGGAGAAACACTGAAGCTTTCTTT | CASSQGDRGRNTEAFF
TRBD2 | TRBJ2-3 | TRBV7-6 | NA | TGTGCCAGCAGCTTAGTGAGCGGGAGAGCAGATACGCAGTATTTT | CASSLVSGRADTQYF
TRBD2 | TRBJ2-7 | TRBV11-3 | NA | TGTGCCAGCAGCCCAGGGGGGCGGGAGGGGGAGCAGTACTTC | CASSPGGREGEQYF
NA | TRBJ1-1 | TRBV30 | NA | TGTGCCTGGAGTTTATATAACACTGAAGCTTTCTTT | CAWSLYNTEAFF
NA | TRBJ2-5 | TRBV10-3 | NA | TGTGCCACGTCATTGCGGGCTAGTATGGAGACCCAGTACTTC | CATSLRASMETQYF
NA | TRBJ2-5 | TRBV14 | NA | TGTGCCAGCAGCCAAGGCGGCAGACCCCAAGAGACCCAGTACTTC | CASSQGGRPQETQYF
NA | TRBJ1-5 | TRBV6-1 | NA | TGTGCCAGCAGTGAGAATGTTGGGAGAGGTCAGCCCCAGCATTTT | CASSENVGRGQPQHF
TRBD1 | TRBJ2-7 | TRBV5-6 | NA | TGTGCCAGCAGCCTCCAGGGACAGGGCTCCTACGAGCAGTACTTC | CASSLQGQGSYEQYF
NA | TRBJ2-7 | TRBV7-9 | NA | TGTGCCAGCAGCTTAAGCGCGGAAACCTACGAGCAGTACTTC | CASSLSAETYEQYF
TRBD2 | TRBJ2-7 | TRBV4-2 | NA | TGTGCCAGCAGCCTCCGACTAGCAGGAGCCTACGAGCAGTACTTC | CASSLRLAGAYEQYF
NA | TRBJ1-3 | TRBV9 | NA | TGTGCCAGCAGAGAGGCTAACTCTGGAAACACCATATATTTT | CASREANSGNTIYF
TRBD1 | TRBJ2-7 | TRBV5-5 | NA | TGTGCCAGCAGCCCGACAGGGGGTTTCGCCTACGAGCAGTACTTC | CASSPTGGFAYEQYF
TRBD2 | TRBJ2-7 | TRBV5-4 | NA | TGTGCCAGCAGCCTAGCGGGCGGACCCTCCTACGAGCAGTACTTC | CASSLAGGPSYEQYF
NA | TRBJ1-4 | TRBV14 | NA | TGTGCCAGCAGCCCGACCCCAATAGACCAGGGGCGGGCTAATGAAAAACTGTTTTTT | CASSPTPIDQGRANEKLFF
NA | TRBJ1-6 | TRBV7-9 | NA | TGTGCCAGCAGCTTAGGGGGAGGGTCCATCACCCTCCACTTT | CASSLGGGSITLHF
TRBD2 | TRBJ2-2 | TRBV19 | NA | TGTGCCAGTAGTTTTCTAGCGGTCAACACCGGGGAGCTGTTTTTT | CASSFLAVNTGELFF
TRBD2 | TRBJ2-1 | TRBV5-4 | NA | TGTGCCAGCAGTTTCGGGACTAGCGGGAGGGAAGAGCAGTTCTTC | CASSFGTSGREEQFF
TRBD2 | TRBJ2-7 | TRBV4-2 | NA | TGTGCCAGCAGCCAAGATGCCGGGACTAGCGGGATTGCGCAGTACTTC | CASSQDAGTSGIAQYF